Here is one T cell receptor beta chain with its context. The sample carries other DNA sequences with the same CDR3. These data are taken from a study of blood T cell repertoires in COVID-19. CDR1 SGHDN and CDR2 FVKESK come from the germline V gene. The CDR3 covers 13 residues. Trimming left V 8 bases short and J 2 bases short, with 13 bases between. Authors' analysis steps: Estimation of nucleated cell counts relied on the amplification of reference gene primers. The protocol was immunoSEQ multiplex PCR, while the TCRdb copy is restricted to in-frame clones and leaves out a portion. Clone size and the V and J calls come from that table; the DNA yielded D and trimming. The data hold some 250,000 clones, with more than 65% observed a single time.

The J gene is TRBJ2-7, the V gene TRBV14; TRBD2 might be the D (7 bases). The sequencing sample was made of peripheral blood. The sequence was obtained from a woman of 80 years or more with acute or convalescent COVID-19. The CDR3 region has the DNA TGTGCCAGCTCTAGGGGGGGACCCTACGAGCAGTACTTC. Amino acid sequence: CASSRGGPYEQYF.